The rows below give T cell receptor beta chains drawn from one sample of a study of blood T cell repertoires in COVID-19. Sequencing was performed with immunoSEQ multiplex PCR; in TCRdb, only in-frame clones are kept and a portion is missing. The sample lists about 280,000 clones, about nine tenths seen once, with roughly 10% in the top ten. Specimen: peripheral blood. These receptors all stem from a woman between 25 and 40 years old with COVID-19, enrolled during active disease. CDR3s include the opening cysteine and the closing phenylalanine or tryptophan. D genes are given only for firm matches. For some rows the clone size is stated as once, few or many, or as a class when expanded; others skip it.

j_gene | d_gene | v_gene | abundance | CDR3nt | CDR3aa
TRBJ1-2 | TRBD1 | TRBV10-2 | - | TGCGCCAGCAGTGAGATTAGGACAGGGGGAGGCTATGGCTACACCTTC | CASSEIRTGGGYGYTF
TRBJ2-7 | - | TRBV14 | - | TGTGCCAGCAGCCCTACAGGACTACACTACGAGCAGTACTTC | CASSPTGLHYEQYF
TRBJ1-1 | - | TRBV9 | - | TGTGCCAGCAGCGTAGGGACATTTATGAACACTGAAGCTTTCTTT | CASSVGTFMNTEAFF
TRBJ2-7 | - | TRBV10-3 | - | TGTGCCATCAGTGAGCAAAGGGGGAACGAGCAGTACTTC | CAISEQRGNEQYF
TRBJ2-1 | TRBD2 | TRBV7-9 | - | TGTGCCAGCAGCCCGCGGCGGACTAGTGCCTCCTACAATGAGCAGTTCTTC | CASSPRRTSASYNEQFF
TRBJ1-4 | - | TRBV4-1 | - | TGCGCCAGCAGCCAAGGGAACAGCTTTAATGAAAAACTGTTTTTT | CASSQGNSFNEKLFF
TRBJ2-1 | TRBD2 | TRBV11-2 | - | TGTGCCAGCAGCCCGAGGACTAGCGGGATAAACAATGAGCAGTTCTTC | CASSPRTSGINNEQFF
TRBJ2-2 | - | TRBV19 | - | TGTGCCAGTCTGCCCTTGGGGCAGTCGAACGCCGGGGAGCTGTTTTTT | CASLPLGQSNAGELFF
TRBJ2-3 | - | TRBV5-1 | - | TGCGCCAGCAGCTCGGACCAGGGGGATACGCAGTATTTT | CASSSDQGDTQYF
TRBJ1-3 | TRBD1 | TRBV19 | - | TGTGCCAGTAGTTTAACCGGGACAGGGACTGGAAACACCATATATTTT | CASSLTGTGTGNTIYF
TRBJ2-1 | - | TRBV29-1 | few | TGCAGCACCGGACTGGGGGGCTACAATGAGCAGTTCTTC | CSTGLGGYNEQFF
TRBJ2-1 | - | TRBV7-6 | - | TGTGCCAGCAGCTTTACAGGTAGCTCCTACAATGAGCAGTTCTTC | CASSFTGSSYNEQFF
TRBJ1-6 | TRBD1 | TRBV5-1 | - | TGCGCCAGCACGCAGGGGGCAAATAATTCACCCCTCCACTTT | CASTQGANNSPLHF
TRBJ1-5 | TRBD1 | TRBV28 | - | TGTGCCAGCAGCGGTCAACAGGGGCATCAGCCCCAGCATTTT | CASSGQQGHQPQHF
TRBJ2-3 | TRBD2 | TRBV7-3 | - | TGTGCCAGCAGTCCTCGGATTGGCGGGAGGACCTTCACAGATACGCAGTATTTT | CASSPRIGGRTFTDTQYF
TRBJ2-3 | - | TRBV20-1 | once | TGCAGTGCTACGGGGGCAGATACGCAGTATTTT | CSATGADTQYF
TRBJ2-1 | TRBD2 | TRBV19 | - | TGTGCCAGTAGTTTGCGGGGGAAAAACAATGAGCAGTTCTTC | CASSLRGKNNEQFF
TRBJ2-7 | - | TRBV28 | once | TGTGCCAGCATGACAGCTACCTCCTACGAGCAGTACTTC | CASMTATSYEQYF
TRBJ1-2 | - | TRBV3-1/TRBV3-2 | - | TGTGCCAGCAGCCAATTAACGGGGGAGGGCTACACCTTC | CASSQLTGEGYTF
TRBJ2-1 | - | TRBV2 | - | TGTGCCAGCAGCCTCGACTCGAGCGGGTACAATGAGCAGTTCTTC | CASSLDSSGYNEQFF
TRBJ1-2 | TRBD1 | TRBV19 | once | TGTGCCACTACCCCGGGACAGGGCACCTATGGCTACACCTTC | CATTPGQGTYGYTF
TRBJ2-7 | - | TRBV6-5 | - | TGTGCCAGCAGTCCAAGAGCGGTCGCCTACGAGCAGTACTTC | CASSPRAVAYEQYF
TRBJ1-5 | - | TRBV30 | once | TGTGCCTGGAGTGTACGGGCAGGGCTCCAGCCCCAGCATTTT | CAWSVRAGLQPQHF
TRBJ1-4 | - | TRBV20-1 | - | TGCAGTGCTAGTTCGGGGGCTAATGAAAAACTGTTTTTT | CSASSGANEKLFF
TRBJ1-4 | TRBD1 | TRBV30 | - | TGTGCCTGGAGTAGGGGGCTGGGGGAAAAACTGTTTTTT | CAWSRGLGEKLFF
TRBJ2-2 | - | TRBV19 | - | TGTGCCAGTAGGAGCGGCCCAACGAACACCGGGGAGCTGTTTTTT | CASRSGPTNTGELFF
TRBJ1-1 | - | TRBV2 | few | TGTGCCAGCAGTGGACAGGAAGCTTTCTTT | CASSGQEAFF
TRBJ1-5 | TRBD1 | TRBV6-5 | once | TGTGCCAGCAGGGACAGGGGGGTTACCAATCAGCCCCAGCATTTT | CASRDRGVTNQPQHF
TRBJ2-1 | - | TRBV5-4 | - | TGTGCCAGCAGCTTGGGACTACTTTACAATGAGCAGTTCTTC | CASSLGLLYNEQFF
TRBJ1-4 | - | TRBV28 | - | TGTGCCAGCAGTTTCTGGACTTTGGAAACTAATGAAAAACTGTTTTTT | CASSFWTLETNEKLFF
TRBJ2-4 | - | TRBV10-2 | - | TGCGCCAGCAGTGAAGCCCGCTCCACGGGGAACATTCAGTACTTC | CASSEARSTGNIQYF
TRBJ2-3 | TRBD2 | TRBV2 | - | TGTGCCAGCAGGGATGCTAGCGGGAGGGGCACAGATACGCAGTATTTT | CASRDASGRGTDTQYF
TRBJ1-5 | - | TRBV5-1 | - | TGCGCCATCCCTTTGGCAACGCCCCAGCATTTT | CAIPLATPQHF
TRBJ1-2 | TRBD1 | TRBV7-9 | once | TGTGCCAGCAGCTTAGTGAGATTGACAGGGGGCCTAGGGAACTATGGCTACACCTTC | CASSLVRLTGGLGNYGYTF
TRBJ2-2 | TRBD2 | TRBV29-1 | - | TGCAGCGTTACCCCACTCGGGGGGACCGGGGAGCTGTTTTTT | CSVTPLGGTGELFF
TRBJ2-2 | TRBD2 | TRBV10-3 | - | TGTGCCATCAGTGAGCCTAGCGGAAACACCGGGGAGCTGTTTTTT | CAISEPSGNTGELFF
TRBJ2-1 | - | TRBV11-3 | - | TGTGCCAGCAGCCTTCGAGGCTCCTACAATGAGCAGTTCTTC | CASSLRGSYNEQFF
TRBJ2-5 | - | TRBV28 | once | TGTGCCAGCAGTTTAGGGCAGGGAGGGACCCAGTACTTC | CASSLGQGGTQYF
TRBJ1-5 | - | TRBV7-9 | - | TGTGCCAGCAGCCCTACAGGAACCTATCAGCCCCAGCATTTT | CASSPTGTYQPQHF
TRBJ1-1 | - | TRBV5-1 | - | TGCGCCAGCAGACGTCTTCCCGGGGGGGTTGCGAACACTGAAGCTTTCTTT | CASRRLPGGVANTEAFF
TRBJ1-1 | - | TRBV2 | - | TGTGCCAGCAGACAGGCCCTGAACACTGAAGCTTTCTTT | CASRQALNTEAFF
TRBJ1-3 | - | TRBV2 | once | TGTGCCAGCACCCTCCGGTCCGGAAACACCATATATTTT | CASTLRSGNTIYF
TRBJ1-1 | TRBD1 | TRBV28 | - | TGTGCCAGCAGTTTCCGCGGACAGGGAAACACTGAAGCTTTCTTT | CASSFRGQGNTEAFF
TRBJ1-2 | TRBD1 | TRBV11-2 | - | TGTGCCAGCAGCTCACAACAGGGGGCCGGTGGCTACACCTTC | CASSSQQGAGGYTF
TRBJ2-1 | TRBD2 | TRBV2 | - | TGTGCCAGCAGTAGACTAGCGGGAGGTAACATCAATGAGCAGTTCTTC | CASSRLAGGNINEQFF
TRBJ2-1 | TRBD1 | TRBV11-2 | - | TGTGCCAGCAGCTTCCCCCAGGGGGTTGAGCAGTTCTTC | CASSFPQGVEQFF
TRBJ1-6 | - | TRBV2 | - | TGTGCCAGCAGTGGCGGGGTTTGGTCACCCCTCCACTTT | CASSGGVWSPLHF
TRBJ1-2 | - | TRBV3-1/TRBV3-2 | - | TGTGCCAGCAGCCAAGATTTGGCCAGGGTTGCCTATGGCTACACCTTC | CASSQDLARVAYGYTF
TRBJ2-7 | - | TRBV6-6 | - | TGTGCCAGCAGTTACTCTCAGGCAAACTACGAGCAGTACTTC | CASSYSQANYEQYF
TRBJ1-5 | TRBD1 | TRBV19 | - | TGTGCCAGTAGTCGACAGGGTGGCCAGCCCCAGCATTTT | CASSRQGGQPQHF
TRBJ1-4 | TRBD1 | TRBV6-1 | - | TGTGCCAGCAGTGAAGCTGACAGGGTCTACATCGTAGTCTTT | CASSEADRVYIVVF
TRBJ2-4 | - | TRBV28 | - | TGTGCCAGCAGTTTTATGGGGGGGCTGGGAAACATTCAGTACTTC | CASSFMGGLGNIQYF